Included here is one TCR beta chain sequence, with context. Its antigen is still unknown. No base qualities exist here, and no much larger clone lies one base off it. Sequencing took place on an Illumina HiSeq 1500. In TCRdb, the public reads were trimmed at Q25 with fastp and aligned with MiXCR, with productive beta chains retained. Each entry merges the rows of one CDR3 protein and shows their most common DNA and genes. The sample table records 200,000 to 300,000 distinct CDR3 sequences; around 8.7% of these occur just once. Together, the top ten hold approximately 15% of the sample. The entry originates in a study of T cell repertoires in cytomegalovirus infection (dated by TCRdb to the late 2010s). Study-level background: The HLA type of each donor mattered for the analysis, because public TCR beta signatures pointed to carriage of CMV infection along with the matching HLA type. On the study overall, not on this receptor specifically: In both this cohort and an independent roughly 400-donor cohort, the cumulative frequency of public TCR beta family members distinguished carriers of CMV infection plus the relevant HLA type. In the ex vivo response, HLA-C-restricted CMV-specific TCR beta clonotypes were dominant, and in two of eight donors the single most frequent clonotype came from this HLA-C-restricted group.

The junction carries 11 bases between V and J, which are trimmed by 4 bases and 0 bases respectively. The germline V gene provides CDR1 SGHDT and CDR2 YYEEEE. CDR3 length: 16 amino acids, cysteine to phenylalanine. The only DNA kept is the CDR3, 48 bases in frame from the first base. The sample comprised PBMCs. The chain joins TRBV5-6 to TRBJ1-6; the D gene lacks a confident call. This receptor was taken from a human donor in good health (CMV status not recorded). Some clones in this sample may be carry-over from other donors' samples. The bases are TGTGCCAGCAGCGTGGACTTGAGCTCCTATAATTCACCCCTCCACTTT. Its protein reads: CASSVDLSSYNSPLHF.